The TCR beta chain described here comes from a study of cytomegalovirus exposure and HLA in healthy donors. Participants comprised healthy donors of bone marrow. The V gene's germline CDR1 is MDHEN and CDR2 SYDVKM. The trim removed 6 bases at V and 4 bases at J, leaving 10 bases unmatched. The CDR3 spans 16 residues. With 60 Vbeta and 13 Jbeta primers, the PCR was carried out. Generated by immunoSEQ multiplex PCR, the TCRdb table keeps only in-frame clones and is missing some. The sample contains 150,000 to 200,000 clones, 77% of which appear only once. This chain joins TRBV28 and TRBJ1-2; 11 bases align to TRBD1. This receptor was obtained from a woman in her sixties in good health and CMV-seropositive. The sequenced sample consisted of PBMCs. In DNA, the CDR3 is TGTGCCAGCAGCGATTCCGGGACAGGGGGAATCTATGGCTACACCTTC. This translates into CASSDSGTGGIYGYTF.